One and the same sample provided the 20 T cell receptor beta chains below, sequenced in a study of blood T cell repertoires in COVID-19. TCRdb's copy holds only in-frame clones and misses some; the assay was immunoSEQ multiplex PCR. This repertoire shows 150,000 or so clones, over 60% found once; its top ten account for approximately 2%. Sequencing was done on a sample of peripheral blood. These receptor sequences come from a woman aged 70-85 years with acute or convalescent COVID-19.

The rearrangement joins TRBV6-6 to TRBJ1-2, with D possibly being TRBD1 (6 bases). CDR1 is MNHNY and CDR2 is SVGAGI in the germline V gene (reference sequence). The CDR3 contains 11 residues. The ends were cut back, 10 bases at V and 6 bases at J, with 12 bases in the middle. CDR3 region: CAIQGSDGYTF. CDR3 sequence (DNA): TGTGCCATACAGGGCTCAGATGGCTACACCTTC.

The chain carries TRBV2 and TRBJ2-7; D ambiguous. The length of the CDR3 is 13 residues. Looked up from germline, CDR1 is SNHLY and CDR2 is FYNNEI. The germline V and J ends were trimmed by 7 bases and 5 bases, with 15 bases remaining between them. CDR3 DNA sequence: TGTGCCAGCATCCCGCGCAGGCTACACGAGCAGTACTTC. It encodes CASIPRRLHEQYF.

This clone was seen a few times. The rearrangement links TRBV5-1 to TRBJ2-1, with TRBD2 identical over 11 bases. Germline CDR1 and CDR2: SGHRS and YFSETQ. Trimming cost V 0 bases and J 4 bases; bases outside gene matches: 9. The CDR3 consists of 18 residues. DNA of the CDR3: TGCGCCAGCAGCTTGGGGCTGGGGGGGACTAGCGGATACAATGAGCAGTTCTTC. It encodes CASSLGLGGTSGYNEQFF.

The CDR3 DNA follows: TGTGCCAGCAGTGCCGGGACAGGGGAAATAGGCTACACCTTC. It yields the protein CASSAGTGEIGYTF. This sequence joins TRBV6-6 and TRBJ1-2; 10 bases fit TRBD1. The CDR3 sequence is 14 residues long. Germline trimming cut 5 bases from V and 8 bases from J; bases unmatched to any gene: 8. Germline V CDR1 and CDR2: MNHNY, SVGAGI (reference sequence).

This clone was recorded once. The chain couples TRBV3-1 (or the pseudogene TRBV3-2) to TRBJ2-5; tentative D call: TRBD2 (6 bases). V was pared by 3 bases and J by 5 bases, with 16 bases between. Germline values: CDR1 LGHDT, CDR2 YNNKEL (reference sequence). This CDR3 contains 15 residues. For the CDR3, the DNA is TGTGCCAGCAGCCACAGCCGACCTAGCGCCGAGACCCAGTACTTC. Its translation: CASSHSRPSAETQYF.

This CDR3 reads CASSLAGGYSYNEQFF. CDR3 nucleotide sequence: TGTGCCAGCAGTCTAGCGGGAGGGTACTCCTACAATGAGCAGTTCTTC. The rearrangement joins TRBV27 to TRBJ2-1; 12 bases line up with TRBD2. This CDR3 spans 16 amino acids. The trim removed 5 bases at V and 0 bases at J, leaving 2 bases unmatched. Germline V gene lookup returns CDR1 MNHEY and CDR2 SMNVEV (reference sequence).

This clone was counted once. The rearrangement joins TRBV28 to TRBJ2-1; D remains unclear. The germline V and J ends were trimmed by 8 bases and 0 bases, with 17 bases remaining between them. Germline CDR1 reads MDHEN; CDR2 reads SYDVKM. The CDR3 covers 16 residues. CDR3 protein: CASLGTGASSYNEQFF. In nucleotides, the CDR3 is TGTGCCAGCTTGGGTACCGGCGCTAGCTCCTACAATGAGCAGTTCTTC.

V is TRBV12-3 or TRBV12-4 and J is TRBJ2-1, with a possible D match to TRBD2 (5 bases). The ends were cut back, 5 bases at V and 9 bases at J, with 14 bases in the middle. The CDR3 spans 13 residues. The CDR3 region has the DNA TGTGCCAGCAGTCCCGCCCCGCTAGCTGAGCAGTTCTTC. Translated: CASSPAPLAEQFF.

The chain joins TRBV5-1 to TRBJ2-7; 11 bases agree with TRBD2. The CDR3 covers 15 residues. V was pared by 2 bases and J by 4 bases, with 5 bases of the junction left unmatched. CDR1 SGHRS and CDR2 YFSETQ come from the germline V gene. Here the CDR3 reads CASSFETSGIYEQYF. CDR3 sequence (DNA): TGCGCCAGCAGCTTCGAGACTAGCGGGATTTACGAGCAGTACTTC.

This clone was counted at least ten times. The chain combines TRBV12-3 or TRBV12-4 with TRBJ1-2; no reliable D call. CDR3 size: 13 residues. V gave up 3 bases and J gave up 4 bases, with 9 bases separating them. DNA of the CDR3: TGTGCCAGCAGTTTGAACGGCGGCTATGGCTACACCTTC. Amino acid sequence: CASSLNGGYGYTF.

Only one count was recorded for this clone. V usage is TRBV5-4 and J usage is TRBJ2-3; TRBD2 agrees at 9 bases. The CDR3 consists of 16 residues. V was clipped by 5 bases and J by 1 base; unmatched bases: 8. Germline V lookup: CDR1 SGHNT, CDR2 YYREEE (reference sequence). CDR3 DNA: TGTGCCAGCAGTCAAGTAGCGGGAGTCGGCACAGATACGCAGTATTTT. This gives the protein CASSQVAGVGTDTQYF.

The rearrangement links TRBV6-6 to TRBJ2-7, with a tentative D call TRBD1 (6 bases). The CDR3 contains 14 residues. The ends were cut back, 6 bases at V and 3 bases at J, with 15 bases in the middle. The germline V gene has CDR1 MNHNY and CDR2 SVGAGI (reference sequence). The DNA for the CDR3 is TGTGCCAGCAGCCCCGGACAGACGATCTACGAGCAGTACTTC. Translated: CASSPGQTIYEQYF.

The V and J genes are TRBV2 and TRBJ1-2; 7 bases fit TRBD1. This CDR3 region has 15 residues. Germline V gene lookup returns CDR1 SNHLY and CDR2 FYNNEI. Trimming cost V 7 bases and J 0 bases; bases outside gene matches: 8. CDR3 nucleotide sequence: TGTGCCAGCACCTTGGACAGGCGAGCTAACTATGGCTACACCTTC. Encoded protein: CASTLDRRANYGYTF.

The chain has TRBV29-1 and TRBJ2-7; D is possibly TRBD2 (5 bases). The CDR3 length is 13 residues. Germline CDR1 and CDR2: SQVTM and ANQGSEA. V lost 6 bases to trimming and J lost 1 base, with 13 bases between them. DNA of the CDR3: TGCAGCGTCCTTCGACGGGGATCCTACGAGCAGTACTTC. Amino acids: CSVLRRGSYEQYF.

Of note for this clone: At one of its ends the junction is not consistent with the germline gene, which may arise from a read error. V and J are TRBV5-6 and TRBJ1-5; D not resolved. CDR1 and CDR2 from the germline V gene are SGHDT and YYEEEE. The CDR3 is made up of 15 amino acids. CDR3 sequence (DNA): TGTGCCAGCACCTTGGGCGTTACTGGCAATCAGCCCCAGCATTTT. This codes for CASTLGVTGNQPQHF.

The gene calls are TRBV24-1 and TRBJ2-3, with 9 bases fitting TRBD1. This CDR3 has 18 residues. Trimming at V came to 2 bases and at J to 0 bases, leaving 8 bases not matched to a gene. Looked up from germline, CDR1 is KGHDR and CDR2 is SFDVKD. The chain's CDR3 is CATSDSDRGELSTDTQYF. In DNA form, the CDR3 reads TGTGCCACCAGTGATTCTGACAGGGGGGAGCTTAGCACAGATACGCAGTATTTT.

The CDR3: CASKLVDSNNSPLHF. CDR3 bases: TGTGCCAGCAAATTGGTCGACAGCAATAATTCACCCCTCCACTTT. The V gene is TRBV27, the J gene TRBJ1-6, with D tentatively TRBD1 (5 bases). V lost 7 bases, J lost 5 bases, and 15 bases lay in between. Germline CDR1 reads MNHEY; CDR2 reads SMNVEV (reference sequence). The CDR3 spans 15 residues.

V is TRBV24-1 and J is TRBJ2-3; 13 bases map to TRBD2. Germline V gene data show CDR1 as KGHDR and CDR2 as SFDVKD. Trimming took 9 bases from V and 1 from J; bases not matched to a gene: 6. The CDR3 has 16 amino acids. For the CDR3, the DNA is TGTGCCACCTCAATTGGACTAGCGGGGGGCACAGATACGCAGTATTTT. Translating gives CATSIGLAGGTDTQYF.

This clone was observed a few times. The CDR3 sequence: CASSPGQGGEKLFF. The CDR3 DNA sequence: TGTGCCAGCAGCCCGGGACAGGGGGGTGAAAAACTGTTTTTT. The chain combines TRBV3-1 (or the pseudogene TRBV3-2) with TRBJ1-4; 11 nucleotides agree with TRBD1. The CDR3 length is 14 residues. Germline V gene data show CDR1 as LGHDT and CDR2 as YNNKEL (reference sequence). Trimming cost V 4 bases and J 7 bases; bases outside gene matches: 2.

The chain's CDR3 is CASSLEFLFPNEQFF. In DNA form, the CDR3 reads TGTGCCAGCAGCTTGGAATTTCTTTTCCCCAATGAGCAGTTCTTC. This rearrangement joins TRBV5-4 to TRBJ2-1; D is undetermined. CDR3 size: 15 residues. The germline V gene has CDR1 SGHNT and CDR2 YYREEE (reference sequence). Trimming took off 0 bases at V and 6 bases at J, with 13 bases between the two ends.